Each of the 7 T cell receptor beta chains below was sequenced from the same sample in a study of blood T cell repertoires in COVID-19. Data came from immunoSEQ multiplex PCR; TCRdb stores just in-frame clones and leaves some out. Of some 120,000 clones listed, about four fifths are singletons. Sequencing used peripheral blood. The receptors stem from a woman between 55 and 75 years old with acute or convalescent COVID-19.

The chain has TRBV5-4 and TRBJ1-6; no definite D call. The CDR3 length is 15 residues. Germline V lookup: CDR1 SGHNT, CDR2 YYREEE (reference sequence). The V end lost 0 bases, the J end lost 10 bases, and 14 bases lay between the germline ends. CDR3 protein: CASSLEGGRSSPLHF. The DNA for the CDR3 is TGTGCCAGCAGCTTGGAGGGAGGGAGAAGCTCACCCCTCCACTTT.

The genes are TRBV9 and TRBJ2-1; the D gene is possibly TRBD1 (6 bases). Germline V gene data show CDR1 as SGDLS and CDR2 as YYNGEE. The CDR3 totals 16 residues. V lost 1 base, J lost 6 bases, and 17 bases lay in between. As DNA, the CDR3 is TGTGCCAGCAGCGTAAACAGGGCGGTGGGCCGCAATGAGCAGTTCTTC. It is translated as CASSVNRAVGRNEQFF.

This chain uses TRBV3-1 (or the pseudogene TRBV3-2) with TRBJ2-5; 7 bases map to TRBD2. The J segment lost 4 bases and the V segment lost 0 bases, leaving 8 bases of the junction unmatched. Germline loops: CDR1 LGHDT, CDR2 YNNKEL (reference sequence). The CDR3 length is 16 residues. CDR3 protein: CASSQEWGGGTETQYF. CDR3 coding DNA: TGTGCCAGCAGCCAAGAATGGGGGGGTGGGACAGAGACCCAGTACTTC.

The V and J genes are TRBV27 and TRBJ2-7, with a tentative D call TRBD2 (5 bases). Germline lookup yields CDR1 MNHEY and CDR2 SMNVEV (reference sequence). Trimming shortened V by 4 bases and J by 2 bases, and 12 bases separated the two germline ends. This CDR3 spans 14 amino acids. The CDR3 here is CASSWQDSTYEQYF. DNA for the CDR3: TGTGCCAGCAGTTGGCAGGACTCCACCTACGAGCAGTACTTC.

The rearrangement links TRBV5-1 to TRBJ2-3; TRBD1 aligns across 7 bases. The V and J ends lost 1 base and 5 bases, in that order; junction bases with no gene match: 10. Germline V gene data show CDR1 as SGHRS and CDR2 as YFSETQ. There are 16 residues in the CDR3. CDR3 DNA: TGCGCCAGCAGCTTGACAGGGGCCCTCGGTGGAGATACGCAGTATTTT. It specifies CASSLTGALGGDTQYF.

The chain employs TRBV27 and TRBJ1-4, with D maybe TRBD1 (5 bases). This CDR3 contains 15 residues. The germline V and J ends were trimmed by 2 bases and 5 bases, with 12 bases remaining between them. CDR1 and CDR2 from the germline V gene are MNHEY and SMNVEV (reference sequence). CDR3 sequence (DNA): TGTGCCAGCAGTTTAAGGCAGGGTGGAAATGAAAAACTGTTTTTT. It translates to CASSLRQGGNEKLFF.

The chain recombines TRBV24-1 with TRBJ1-5, with 11 bases matching TRBD1. The V segment lost 10 bases and the J segment 0 bases; nucleotides outside the gene matches: 1. The CDR3 runs 14 residues. The V gene's germline CDR1 is KGHDR and CDR2 SFDVKD. The CDR3 loop reads CATGQGASNQPQHF. CDR3 in DNA: TGTGCCACTGGACAGGGGGCTAGCAATCAGCCCCAGCATTTT.